This T cell receptor beta chain was observed in a study of cytomegalovirus exposure and HLA in healthy donors listed by TCRdb under 2017. Regarding the research as a whole: An earlier analysis of roughly 500 of the donors reported about 250 Gb of sequence data and 117 million unique TCR beta sequences from about 179 million T cells. The study used immunosequencing to profile the T cell repertoires of 600 to 850 subjects and linked those repertoires to cytomegalovirus serostatus. In a later analysis, previously published TCR beta repertoires from fewer than 750 donors were re-analyzed and high-resolution HLA genotyping was added so that TCR occurrence patterns could be studied. In a later genetic analysis, genome-wide SNP genotypes for about 65% of the roughly 700 donors were used, and that subset was treated as a discovery cohort. The number of typed donors differed by locus: 629-630 for A, B, C, DRB1 and DQB1; some 500 for DQA1; over 600 for DPA1; and some 450 for DPB1. Four to six DR-DQ haplotypes were handled as single units for association and clustering, since linkage in the cohort was strong. In the later analysis, no new phenotypic data were used to find candidate immune exposures; instead, reliance was placed on TCR beta sequences and their occurrence across donors. An earlier analysis of 500 to 750 of the donors applied high-throughput TCR beta sequencing to assess whether each TCR beta V gene segment acted as functional or pseudogenic. An early release covering roughly 600 HLA-typed donors comprised approximately 290 gigabases of sequencing data and tens of millions of unique TCR sequences. All discovery cohort repertoires had been generated using a single sequencing platform. Alongside the repertoire data, information on donor age, sex, ethnicity and CMV serostatus was compiled. In addition to the first cohort of roughly 700 subjects, a separate validation cohort of approximately 120 different subjects was used. Of the roughly 400 genotyped donors, around 81% fell in the genetic ancestry cluster associated with self-reported Caucasian donors. The study aimed to test whether cataloging public T cell receptors could reveal signatures of past pathogen exposure. Among some 410 genotyped donors of the cohort, an average of about 220,000 unique TCR beta nucleotide sequences was sequenced per donor, of which about 19% were non-productive. Both class I and class II loci were covered by HLA typing, at four-digit resolution. High-throughput TCR immunosequencing, statistical association of individual TCRs with disease status, and machine learning were combined to predict cytomegalovirus infection status. General study outcomes and caveats: A later analysis found that HLA-associated TCR beta chains were more clonally expanded and had lower generation probabilities than equally common non-associated chains. Cytomegalovirus status was reported to be diagnosed by the classifier with high specificity and sensitivity in both the original and validation cohorts. In a later analysis, TCR association rates were found to vary across HLA loci, with the most associated TCRs seen for DRB1 alleles and the fewest for HLA-C alleles. Some IMGT-functional V segments, including TRBV6-2 and TRBV6-3, could not be distinguished by the 87-base-pair reads and were therefore excluded. An earlier analysis of approximately 540 of the donors showed that most TCR beta V segments appeared in productive rearrangements either about 87% or about 30% of the time, which broadly matched IMGT annotations. According to the authors, the approach could potentially be generalized to other disease states and immunological phenotypes. In this cohort, only TCR beta chains were sequenced, and detectable features were limited by the absence of alpha or paired-chain data. A further reported finding was that TCR beta sequences accurately predicted the HLA-A and HLA-B alleles for most subjects in the first cohort. A later genetic analysis reported fewer N-insertions in productive TCRs among donors in an Asian-associated ancestry cluster than the roughly 640-donor mean. Specific HLA alleles were associated with 16,951 TCR beta sequences at a false discovery rate of 0.05 in a later analysis. An association between a missense DCLRE1C variant and V-gene and J-gene trimming of TCR beta chains was found in a later genetic analysis and replicated in an independent cohort. The earlier analysis of 587 of the donors excluded about 16 rarely observed V segments, including chromosome 9 orphons, because counts were too low. A few of the identified cytomegalovirus-associated TCR beta chains were confirmed in vitro to be specific for cytomegalovirus antigens. Several of the top co-occurrence clusters appeared to be linked to parvovirus B19, influenza, CMV and Epstein-Barr virus, according to a later analysis. The only immune exposure information available for the cohort was CMV serostatus. The study listed 164 TCR beta chains as associated with cytomegalovirus. The sequencing pipeline was judged likely to have produced a cluster of highly shared sequence variants as a technical artifact. Because HLA typing was unavailable for some donors at each locus, only the typed subset was used in association tests. The presence/absence analyses assumed that sequencing depth was roughly uniform across donors, and that assumption may not be true. Linkage disequilibrium might explain the correlated functional status among segregating V segments, but an unknown experimental factor could not be excluded. When HLA alleles, especially DR and DQ, strongly co-occurred, TCR associations were difficult to assign to individual alleles. A later analysis found that most CMV-associated TCR beta chains appeared HLA-restricted, with HLA associations seemingly driven largely by CMV exposure. While some public TCRs were present in many individuals, most TCR sequences turned up only very rarely across donors.

In total, 600 or so healthy bone marrow donors made up the cohort. At the time of sampling, every cohort member was nominally healthy, though immune exposures that went unrecorded were likely present. The donor was CMV seronegative and was included in the group of 352 seronegative cohort members. A peripheral blood sample was collected from each donor, and TCR beta sequencing was performed on peripheral blood mononuclear cells. Genomic DNA extraction from the blood cell samples was performed with the Qiagen DNeasy Blood Extraction Kit. On this clone: The clone's antigen remains unknown. The input lacks base qualities; no much larger clone sits a single base away.

Trimming costs V 0 bases and J 4 bases, and their ends lie 4 bases apart. CDR1 and CDR2, per the germline V gene (reference sequence), are MNHNY and SVGAGI. Reading from cysteine to phenylalanine, the CDR3 counts 12 amino acids. Kept here is only the CDR3 DNA, which spans 36 bases and is read in frame from base 1. Libraries came from the immunoSEQ multiplex PCR assay. The multiplex PCR relied on a mix of 60 forward primers for TCR Vbeta segments and 13 reverse primers for TCR Jbeta segments. The CDR3 region of rearranged TCR beta genes was amplified from genomic DNA by a multiplex PCR assay. The Illumina HiSeq System was used to sequence the amplified TCR beta libraries as 87-base-pair reads. The original methods were these. A later analysis counted approximately 76 million unique TCR beta chains across the 666 repertoires, and about 10 million of these chains were shared by at least two donors. Raw reads were error-corrected and collapsed into unique sequences by a nearest-neighbor algorithm in which closely related sequences were merged to remove PCR and sequencing errors. V, D and J gene segments were assigned by aligning CDR3 sequences to IMGT reference sequences. For a sequence to be retained, a match of at least six nucleotides to both a V gene segment and a J gene segment was required. Rearrangements were called productive when the CDR3 lacked stop codons and stayed in frame with V and J; all others were non-productive. Following IMGT convention, CDR3 was defined as the stretch from the second conserved V-encoded cysteine up to the conserved J-encoded phenylalanine. The earlier analysis of 587 of the donors excluded sequences that lacked an unambiguous match to a single V gene segment. In an earlier analysis of some 590 of the donors, a V segment was called functional when productive rearrangements were above 56.7%, and segregating when the standard deviation between donors exceeded 5%. To diagnose cytomegalovirus status from the catalog of TCR beta chain sequences, a statistical classification framework was built. A later analysis assigned V and J genes by comparing TCR nucleotide sequences with IMGT/GENE-DB human TR gene sequences. The TCRdist pipeline was used in a later analysis to assign CDR3 sequences and most-parsimonious VDJ recombination scenarios. In a later analysis, each TCR beta chain was defined by its CDR3 amino acid sequence together with its V-gene family, and reads without a unique V-gene family were excluded. To address suspected cross-contamination and a sequencing artifact, a later analysis removed around 590 highly shared, low-generation-probability nucleotide sequences. In a later analysis, a clonal expansion index was calculated for each public chain from normalized within-repertoire ranks of inferred template counts. Generation probabilities in a later analysis came from a VDJ recombination model fitted to out-of-frame rearrangements, and those results were checked against IGoR. A later analysis scored TCR-TCR, TCR-HLA and TCR-CMV co-occurrence with hypergeometric tests, applying a repertoire-size bias correction to TCR pairs. False discovery rates were estimated in a later analysis by permuting HLA or CMV assignments 20 times. In a later analysis, co-occurring TCRs were grouped with DBSCAN, and TCRdist sequence similarity was added when clustering was performed within HLA-allele-positive subsets. Repertoires with fewer than 30,000 or more than 120,000 public chains, plus five repertoires with anomalous nucleotide sharing, were excluded from co-occurrence clustering. Held by TCRdb, this immuneACCESS table contains in-frame sequences only and omits some clones. Under half of the omission traces to an unresolved V gene where checked; the cause of the rest is unknown. The V and J calls and clone size were taken over from that table, and D and trimming were inferred from the DNA. The sample has about 200,000 clones on record, 80% to 90% of them singletons. The ten largest clonotypes hold approximately 2.9% of the sample.

The specimen was PBMCs. The receptor was isolated from a man aged 25 to 40 in good health and CMV-seronegative. The rearranged chain carries TRBV6-6 and TRBJ2-7, with the D gene not clear enough to name. The nucleotide sequence is TGTGCCAGCAGTTACTCAACATACGAGCAGTACTTC. This yields the protein CASSYSTYEQYF.